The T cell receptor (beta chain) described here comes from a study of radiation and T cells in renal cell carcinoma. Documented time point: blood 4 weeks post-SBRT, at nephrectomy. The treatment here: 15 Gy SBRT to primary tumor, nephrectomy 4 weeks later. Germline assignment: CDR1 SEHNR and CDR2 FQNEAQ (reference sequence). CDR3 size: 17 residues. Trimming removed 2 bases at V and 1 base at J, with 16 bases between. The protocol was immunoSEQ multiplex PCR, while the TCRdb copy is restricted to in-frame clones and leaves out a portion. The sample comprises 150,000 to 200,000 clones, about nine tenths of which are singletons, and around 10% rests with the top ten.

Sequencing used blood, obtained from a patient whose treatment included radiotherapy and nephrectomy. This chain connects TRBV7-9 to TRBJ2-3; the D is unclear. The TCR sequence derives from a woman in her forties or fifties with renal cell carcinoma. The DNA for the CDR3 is TGTGCCAGCAGCTTACCAAAAAGTGGGATGGGCACAGATACGCAGTATTTT. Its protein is CASSLPKSGMGTDTQYF. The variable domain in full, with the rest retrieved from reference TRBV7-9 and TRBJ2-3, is DTGVSQNPRHKITKRGQNVTFRCDPISEHNRLYWYRQTLGQGPEFLTYFQNEAQLEKSRLLSDRFSAERPKGSFSTLEIQRTEQGDSAMYLCASSLPKSGMGTDTQYFGPGTRLTVL.